A single sample is the source of the 11 T cell receptor beta chains below, sequenced in a study of cytomegalovirus exposure and HLA in healthy donors. PCR employed 60 Vbeta and 13 Jbeta primers. Sequenced by immunoSEQ multiplex PCR; TCRdb stores in-frame clones only, minus some. This sample has around 150,000 clones; approximately 85% occur once, and the top ten carry about 10%. Sequenced input: PBMCs. These receptors were collected from a man younger than 35 in good health and CMV-seropositive.

This clone was seen just once. The rearrangement joins TRBV4-3 to TRBJ2-7, with D maybe TRBD1 (6 bases). Trimming cost V 0 bases and J 1 base, with 7 bases left between them. Germline V lookup: CDR1 LGHNA, CDR2 YSLEER. There are 14 residues in the CDR3. The chain's CDR3 is CASSQDRGSYEQYF. The DNA of the CDR3 is TGCGCCAGCAGCCAAGATAGGGGGTCCTACGAGCAGTACTTC.

CDR3 sequence reads: CAWGSSGGSRKTQYF. The DNA for the CDR3 is TGTGCCTGGGGGAGTAGCGGGGGTAGTAGAAAGACCCAGTACTTC. V gene TRBV30 combines with J gene TRBJ2-5, with 9 positions matching TRBD2. The V gene's germline CDR1 is GTSNPN and CDR2 SVGIG (reference sequence). The V segment lost 5 bases and the J segment 6 bases; nucleotides outside the gene matches: 13. CDR3 size: 15 residues.

This chain links TRBV19 with TRBJ1-5, with 9 bases that match TRBD1. CDR3 length: 14 residues. J gave up 1 base and V 8 bases, and 3 bases lay outside the gene matches. Germline V gene lookup returns CDR1 LNHDA and CDR2 SQIVND (reference sequence). The CDR3 nucleotides are TGTGCCAGTCGGACAGGGGCGAGCAATCAGCCCCAGCATTTT. Amino acids: CASRTGASNQPQHF.

CDR3 amino acids: CASNMDSNEKLFF. The CDR3 bases are TGTGCCAGCAACATGGACAGTAATGAAAAACTGTTTTTT. The chain combines TRBV7-9 with TRBJ1-4; possibly TRBD1 for D (6 bases). Per germline, CDR1 SEHNR and CDR2 FQNEAQ (reference sequence). The V and J ends lost 7 bases and 4 bases respectively, with 10 bases between them. The CDR3 is 13 residues long.

The chain uses TRBV9 and TRBJ2-7; 12 nucleotides line up with TRBD1. V lost 4 bases and J lost 2; bases outside the gene matches: 7. Looked up from germline, CDR1 is SGDLS and CDR2 is YYNGEE. This CDR3 contains 16 residues. The CDR3 DNA reads as TGTGCCAGCAGCCCCTCCGGGACAGGGGGCGCCTACGAGCAGTACTTC. This gives the protein CASSPSGTGGAYEQYF.

This chain uses TRBV5-1 with TRBJ2-5; the match to TRBD2 covers 7 bases. J gave up 5 bases and V 3 bases, and 10 bases lay outside the gene matches. CDR1 SGHRS and CDR2 YFSETQ come from the germline V gene. The CDR3 totals 15 residues. This CDR3 reads CASSSSRDYLETQYF. CDR3 nucleotides: TGCGCCAGCAGCTCAAGTAGGGACTACTTGGAGACCCAGTACTTC.

With respect to this clone: This same CDR3 is encoded by further DNA sequences in the sample. This chain's CDR3 is CASSGFFQGFYTF. CDR3 coding DNA: TGTGCCAGCAGTGGCTTTTTTCAGGGTTTCTACACCTTC. The chain carries TRBV25-1 and TRBJ1-2, with a possible D match to TRBD1 (5 bases). The CDR3 contains 13 residues. Germline V CDR1 and CDR2: MGHDK, SYGVNS. Between the trimmed V and J ends, which lost 4 bases and 10 bases, there was a span of 16 bases.

This clone was found once. The chain is built from TRBV19 and TRBJ2-4, with D perhaps matching TRBD1 (5 bases). With 2 bases removed from V and 9 bases from J, the gap between germline ends came to 14 bases. Germline loops: CDR1 LNHDA, CDR2 SQIVND (reference sequence). The length of the CDR3 is 14 residues. DNA for the CDR3: TGTGCCAGTAGTATATTCAGGGAAAGTGGCATTCAGTACTTC. Residues: CASSIFRESGIQYF.

This clone turned up a few times. The gene calls are TRBV7-2 and TRBJ1-5; no clear D gene. V was trimmed by 5 bases and J by 0 bases, leaving 5 bases between them. There are 13 residues in the CDR3. CDR1 and CDR2 (germline): SGHTA, FQGNSA. The CDR3 coding sequence is TGTGCCAGCAGCCCGTATAGCAATCAGCCCCAGCATTTT. Translated, it gives CASSPYSNQPQHF.

This CDR3 is CASSEQSFGTVSNTEAFF. DNA for the CDR3: TGTGCCAGCAGTGAACAAAGTTTTGGGACAGTTTCTAACACTGAAGCTTTCTTT. V usage is TRBV6-1 and J usage is TRBJ1-1; 7 bases line up with TRBD1. The CDR3 has 18 amino acids. Germline CDR1 reads MNHNS; CDR2 reads SASEGT. V lost 2 bases to trimming and J lost 2 bases; unmatched junction nucleotides: 14.

The chain recombines TRBV19 with TRBJ1-6; D gene uncertain. This CDR3 has 13 residues. The germline V and J ends were trimmed by 6 bases and 8 bases, with 11 bases remaining between them. Germline V gives CDR1 LNHDA, CDR2 SQIVND (reference sequence). Here the CDR3 reads CASRREIDSPLHF. The CDR3 DNA follows: TGTGCCAGTAGGAGGGAAATTGATTCACCCCTCCACTTT.